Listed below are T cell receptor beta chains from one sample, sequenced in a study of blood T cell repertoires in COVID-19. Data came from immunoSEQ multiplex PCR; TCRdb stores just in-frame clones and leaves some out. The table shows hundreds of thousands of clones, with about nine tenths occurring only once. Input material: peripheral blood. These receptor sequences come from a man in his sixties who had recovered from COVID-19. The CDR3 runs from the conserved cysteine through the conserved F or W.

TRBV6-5	CASEYPSNQPQHF
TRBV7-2	CASSLVGGANQPQHF
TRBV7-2	CASTSQGYEQYF
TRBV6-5	CASSYKAGPYEQYF
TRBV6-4	CASSDRTSRTNEQFF
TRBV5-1	CASSFTTDSPLHF
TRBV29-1	CSAHLAGPSGEQFF
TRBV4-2	CASSQEGTGNTGELFF
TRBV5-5	CASSLIPTGELFF
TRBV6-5	CASSYSGRGAYEQYF
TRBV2	CASSDSLGEKLFF
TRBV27	CASTPRVGETQYF
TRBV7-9	CASSSSDEQYF
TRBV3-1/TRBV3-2	CASSDRTRSYEQYF
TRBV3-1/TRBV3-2	CASSLRGAYEQYF
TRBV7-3	CASSQRTTRQPQHF
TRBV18	CASSATSGRTYEQYF
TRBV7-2	CASSWYRRGGNTIYF
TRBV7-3	CASSSGMGTEAFF
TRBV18	CASSPGTSGGADTQYF
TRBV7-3	CASSLRGQGDSPLHF
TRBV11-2	CASNINRGVEAFF